The 4 T cell receptor beta chains presented below share a single source sample, sequenced in a study of shared clonotypes between healthy human individuals. Clones were read by immunoSEQ multiplex PCR, and TCRdb kept only the in-frame ones, dropping some. Of 450,000 or so clones in the sample, 75% to 80% are singletons; the top ten hold approximately 12%. Sequencing was carried out using PBMCs. The receptors originated from a woman aged 40 to 50 in good health. Some clones in this sample may be carry-over from other donors' samples.

The chain couples TRBV2 to TRBJ1-4; D gene unclear. The V and J ends lost 4 bases and 5 bases respectively, with 5 bases between them. Germline CDR1 is SNHLY and CDR2 is FYNNEI. This CDR3 has 12 amino acids. The CDR3 reads CASSVRNEKLFF. For the CDR3, the DNA is TGTGCCAGCAGTGTCAGGAATGAAAAACTGTTTTTT.

This chain uses TRBV20-1 with TRBJ2-3, with TRBD1 identical over 7 bases. V trimming: 3 bases; J trimming: 8 bases; junction bases outside the gene matches: 2. Looked up from germline, CDR1 is DFQATT and CDR2 is SNEGSKA (reference sequence). The CDR3 is 11 amino acids. The CDR3 spells CSASRQGTQYF. DNA for the CDR3: TGCAGTGCTAGCCGACAGGGTACGCAGTATTTT.

V is TRBV6-5 and J is TRBJ2-5, with 7 bases lining up with TRBD1. The junction had 5 bases not matched to a gene; V was cut back by 2 bases and J by 2 bases. Germline-derived CDR1 and CDR2 are MNHEY and SVGAGI. The CDR3 contains 15 residues. The CDR3 reads CASSYAGTAQETQYF. CDR3 DNA: TGTGCCAGCAGTTACGCCGGGACAGCACAAGAGACCCAGTACTTC.

The V and J genes are TRBV4-2 and TRBJ2-3, with 7 bases matching TRBD1. The J segment lost 4 bases and the V segment lost 10 bases, leaving 14 bases of the junction unmatched. Germline V gene sequence: CDR1 LGHNA, CDR2 YNFKEQ. The CDR3 length is 15 residues. Here the CDR3 DNA reads TGTGCCACCATGATGGGGCAGGGGGTACCAGATACGCAGTATTTT. It yields the protein CATMMGQGVPDTQYF.